These 17 T cell receptor beta chains came from one sample sequenced in a study of PD-L1 blockade in urothelial cancer. Sequenced by immunoSEQ multiplex PCR; TCRdb stores in-frame clones only, minus some. Of under 120,000 clones listed, approximately 86% are singletons. The sequences come from PBMCs, collected around atezolizumab (anti-PD-L1) treatment. The receptors were sampled from a man aged 50 to 59 with urothelial cancer.

The J gene is TRBJ2-5, the V gene TRBV11-2, with 16 bases that match TRBD2. V gave up 2 bases and J gave up 5 bases; unmatched junction bases: 8. The CDR3 covers 18 residues. Per the germline V gene, CDR1 is SGHAT and CDR2 is FQNNGV. The DNA for the CDR3 is TGTGCCAGCAGCTTACGCGGGGGGACTAGCGGGAGGGCTGAGACCCAGTACTTC. This translates into CASSLRGGTSGRAETQYF.

The genes are TRBV5-1 and TRBJ1-3; TRBD1 aligns across 8 bases. The V gene end was trimmed by 5 bases and the J gene end by 8 bases; junction bases not matched to a gene: 15. Germline V CDR1 and CDR2: SGHRS, YFSETQ. The CDR3 consists of 16 residues. CDR3 DNA sequence: TGCGCCAGCAGACGAGGACAGGGTGCCGTTGTGGACACCATATATTTT. Its protein product is CASRRGQGAVVDTIYF.

J is TRBJ2-7 and V is TRBV2; TRBD1 aligns across 9 bases. CDR1 SNHLY and CDR2 FYNNEI come from the germline V gene. The CDR3 has 14 residues. J gave up 4 bases and V 3 bases, and 4 bases lay outside the gene matches. CDR3 in DNA: TGTGCCAGCAGTGAGTTGACAGGGGGTTACGAGCAGTACTTC. It yields the protein CASSELTGGYEQYF.

The CDR3: CASRTDRGVRPQHF. Here the CDR3 DNA reads TGTGCCAGCAGAACAGACAGGGGAGTACGGCCCCAGCATTTT. The chain carries TRBV28 and TRBJ1-5; TRBD1 matches 8 bases. The germline CDR1 and CDR2 sequences are MDHEN and SYDVKM. There are 14 residues in the CDR3. The junction had 10 bases not matched to a gene; V was cut back by 6 bases and J by 9 bases. The complete variable domain, with remaining parts taken from reference TRBV28 and TRBJ1-5, reads DVKVTQSSRYLVKRTGEKVFLECVQDMDHENMFWYRQDPGLGLRLIYFSYDVKMKEKGDIPEGYSVSREKKERFSLILESASTNQTSMYLCASRTDRGVRPQHFGDGTRLSIL.

The chain has TRBV5-1 and TRBJ1-1; no firm D call. This CDR3 has 15 amino acids. The germline CDR1 and CDR2 sequences are SGHRS and YFSETQ. Trimming shortened V by 6 bases and J by 3 bases, and 18 bases separated the two germline ends. The CDR3 region is CASNPGDFVDTEAFF. CDR3 DNA: TGCGCCAGCAACCCCGGGGATTTTGTGGACACTGAAGCTTTCTTT. Full variable domain (remainder filled in from reference TRBV5-1 and TRBJ1-1): KAGVTQTPRYLIKTRGQQVTLSCSPISGHRSVSWYQQTPGQGLQFLFEYFSETQRNKGNFPGRFSGRQFSNSRSEMNVSTLELGDSALYLCASNPGDFVDTEAFFGQGTRLTVV.

This clone was observed a handful of times. This chain uses TRBV28 with TRBJ2-6, with a tentative D call TRBD2 (5 bases). The CDR3 extends over 14 amino acids. The V and J ends lost 6 bases and 0 bases respectively, with 6 bases between them. Germline CDR1 is MDHEN and CDR2 is SYDVKM. CDR3 sequence (DNA): TGTGCCAGCAGAGCGGTCTCTGGGGCCAACGTCCTGACTTTC. Amino acid sequence: CASRAVSGANVLTF.

V gene TRBV5-4 combines with J gene TRBJ1-2, with D possibly being TRBD1 (6 bases). Trimming removed 2 bases at V and 4 bases at J, with 15 bases between. Germline CDR1 reads SGHNT; CDR2 reads YYREEE (reference sequence). The CDR3 spans 15 residues. DNA of the CDR3: TGTGCCAGCAGCTTAGAACAGGGACGCGGCTATGGCTACACCTTC. Encoded protein: CASSLEQGRGYGYTF.

This chain joins TRBV11-1 and TRBJ2-7, with a possible D match to TRBD2 (5 bases). In germline, CDR1 is SGHAT, CDR2 FQDESV (reference sequence). The CDR3 contains 16 residues. The V and J ends lost 2 bases and 6 bases respectively, with 20 bases between them. The CDR3 sequence: CASSLLVTTTTTEQYF. CDR3 coding DNA: TGTGCCAGCAGCTTACTGGTCACGACGACTACTACCGAGCAGTACTTC. Full variable domain (rest looked up from reference TRBV11-1 and TRBJ2-7): EAEVAQSPRYKITEKSQAVAFWCDPISGHATLYWYRQILGQGPELLVQFQDESVVDDSQLPKDRFSAERLKGVDSTLKIQPAELGDSAMYLCASSLLVTTTTTEQYFGPGTRLTVT.

V usage is TRBV5-1 and J usage is TRBJ2-3; 7 nucleotides line up with TRBD1. CDR1 and CDR2 (germline): SGHRS, YFSETQ. V gave up 4 bases and J gave up 5 bases; unmatched junction bases: 7. This CDR3 is built from 14 residues. The CDR3 reads CASSETGAVDTQYF. Written as DNA, the CDR3 is TGCGCCAGCAGCGAAACAGGGGCGGTAGATACGCAGTATTTT.

This chain joins TRBV28 and TRBJ1-2; D not certain. The germline V gene encodes CDR1 MDHEN and CDR2 SYDVKM. Trimming took 1 base from V and 7 from J, leaving 7 bases between them. The CDR3 is 12 amino acids. CDR3 nucleotide sequence: TGTGCCAGCAGTTTATATAGTGGTGGCTACACCTTC. Its protein is CASSLYSGGYTF.

The chain carries TRBV7-2 and TRBJ2-7; D possibly corresponds to TRBD1 (5 bases). Trimming left V 5 bases short and J 3 bases short, with 11 bases between. The V gene's germline CDR1 is SGHTA and CDR2 FQGNSA. CDR3 length: 13 residues. The chain's CDR3 is CASSRTGNYEQYF. For the CDR3, the DNA is TGTGCCAGCAGCCGAACAGGCAACTACGAGCAGTACTTC. The complete variable domain, with remaining parts taken from reference TRBV7-2 and TRBJ2-7, reads GAGVSQSPSNKVTEKGKDVELRCDPISGHTALYWYRQSLGQGLEFLIYFQGNSAPDKSGLPSDRFSAERTGGSVSTLTIQRTQQEDSAVYLCASSRTGNYEQYFGPGTRLTVT.

The rearrangement links TRBV28 to TRBJ2-2, with 7 bases that match TRBD2. The CDR3 loop spans 19 amino acids. Looked up from germline, CDR1 is MDHEN and CDR2 is SYDVKM. Losses at the gene ends were 5 bases for V and 5 bases for J; bases not matched to a gene: 20. The CDR3 reads CASSPPGGSLVRRTGELFF. The DNA for the CDR3 is TGTGCCAGCAGTCCCCCCGGCGGGAGCTTAGTCCGAAGGACCGGGGAGCTGTTTTTT.

The count of this clone is one. The chain links TRBV4-2 to TRBJ1-4, with a weak D call TRBD1 (5 bases). The CDR3 sequence is 15 residues long. V was trimmed by 3 bases and J by 8 bases, leaving 16 bases between them. Germline CDR1 LGHNA, CDR2 YNFKEQ. The CDR3 loop reads CASSHSGQGGEKLFF. The CDR3 coding sequence is TGTGCCAGCAGCCACAGCGGGCAGGGAGGGGAAAAACTGTTTTTT.

For this clone: At the DNA level, this CDR3 is encoded by other sequences in the same sample as well. The chain couples TRBV28 to TRBJ2-7; TRBD1 matches 7 bases. The CDR3 is 12 amino acids. CDR1 and CDR2 from the germline V gene are MDHEN and SYDVKM. The J segment lost 4 bases and the V segment lost 3 bases, leaving 0 bases of the junction unmatched. The chain's CDR3 is CASSLTGYEQYF. The CDR3 bases are TGTGCCAGCAGTTTGACAGGGTACGAGCAGTACTTC.

The V and J genes are TRBV2 and TRBJ2-1; weak D call: TRBD1 (5 bases). CDR3 length: 17 residues. Germline values: CDR1 SNHLY, CDR2 FYNNEI. The V and J ends lost 2 bases and 10 bases respectively, with 24 bases between them. The CDR3 DNA reads as TGTGCCAGCAGTGAATCCCCAAGACTGGCCCAATCAGGGGAGCAGTTCTTC. Its translation: CASSESPRLAQSGEQFF.

The rearrangement uses TRBV5-5 and TRBJ1-2, with D unclear. V lost 1 base and J 8 bases, leaving 18 bases between the germline ends. Per the germline V gene, CDR1 is SGHKS and CDR2 is YYEKEE (reference sequence). The CDR3 spans 15 residues. CDR3 loop: CASSLSQPSPRGYTF. In DNA, the CDR3 is TGTGCCAGCAGCTTGAGTCAGCCCTCCCCGAGGGGCTACACCTTC.

This chain uses TRBV30 with TRBJ1-4; a possible D gene is TRBD1 (6 bases). The germline V gene encodes CDR1 GTSNPN and CDR2 SVGIG (reference sequence). This CDR3 is built from 12 residues. Trimming shortened V by 2 bases and J by 8 bases, and 9 bases separated the two germline ends. CDR3 bases: TGTGCCTGGAGTACAGGGCGGGAAAAACTGTTTTTT. As protein: CAWSTGREKLFF.